In this sample, the clone carrying this TCR beta chain turned up many times. Its antigen is still unknown. Trimming cost V 0 bases and J 0 bases; bases outside gene matches: 3. The germline V gene encodes CDR1 SGDLS and CDR2 YYNGEE. This CDR3 is 18 amino acids long. These data belong to a study of neurological immune-mediated disorders. The cDNA was produced through 5'RACE with 10-nucleotide random UMIs. TCRdb called the 5' RACE reads again in MiXCR, with one record for every CDR3 protein. The sample has roughly 52,000 distinct CDR3 sequences, 3% to 4.5% seen once. Study conclusions and caveats: Among expanded clones, no CDR3 amino acid sequences were shared across subjects, a pattern suggesting private repertoires in all groups.

The origin of this receptor is a man in his sixties with multiple sclerosis. Sequenced material: PBMCs. The chain combines TRBV9 with TRBJ2-6, with 10 positions matching TRBD1. Here the CDR3 DNA reads TGTGCCAGCAGCGTAGGGAGACAGGGGGCCTCTGGGGCCAACGTCCTGACTTTC. This gives the protein CASSVGRQGASGANVLTF.